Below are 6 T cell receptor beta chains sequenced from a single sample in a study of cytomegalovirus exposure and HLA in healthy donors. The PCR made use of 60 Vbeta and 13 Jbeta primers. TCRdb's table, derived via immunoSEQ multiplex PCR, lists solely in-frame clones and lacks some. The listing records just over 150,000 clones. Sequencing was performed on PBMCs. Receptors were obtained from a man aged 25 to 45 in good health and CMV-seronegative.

The CDR3 spells CASSLTGGRGEQYF. In DNA, the CDR3 is TGTGCCAGCAGTTTAACAGGGGGTCGAGGCGAGCAGTACTTC. The chain joins TRBV27 to TRBJ2-7; 8 bases fit TRBD1. CDR3 length equals 14 residues. V shed 2 bases and J 6 bases; nucleotides not matched to a gene: 6. The germline V gene has CDR1 MNHEY and CDR2 SMNVEV (reference sequence).

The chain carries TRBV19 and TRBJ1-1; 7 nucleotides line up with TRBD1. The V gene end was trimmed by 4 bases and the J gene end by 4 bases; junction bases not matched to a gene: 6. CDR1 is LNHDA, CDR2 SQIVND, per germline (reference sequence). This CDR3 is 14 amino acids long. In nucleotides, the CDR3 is TGTGCCAGTAGTAGCTTGACAGGGTTCACTGAAGCTTTCTTT. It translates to CASSSLTGFTEAFF.

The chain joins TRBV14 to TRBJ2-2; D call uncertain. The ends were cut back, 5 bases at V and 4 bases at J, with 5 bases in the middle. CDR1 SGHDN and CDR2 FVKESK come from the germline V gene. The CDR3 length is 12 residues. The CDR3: CASSSFTGELFF. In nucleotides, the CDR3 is TGTGCCAGCAGCTCCTTCACCGGGGAGCTGTTTTTT.

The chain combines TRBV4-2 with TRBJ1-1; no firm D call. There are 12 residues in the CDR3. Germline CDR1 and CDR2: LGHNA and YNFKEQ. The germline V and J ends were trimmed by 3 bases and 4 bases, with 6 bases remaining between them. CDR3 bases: TGTGCCAGCAGCCAGGGAGTCACTGAAGCTTTCTTT. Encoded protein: CASSQGVTEAFF.

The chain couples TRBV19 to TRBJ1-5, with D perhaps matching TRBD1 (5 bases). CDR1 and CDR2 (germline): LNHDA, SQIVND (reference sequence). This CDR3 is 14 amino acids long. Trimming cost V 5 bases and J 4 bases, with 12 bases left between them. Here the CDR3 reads CASSLQGGNQPQHF. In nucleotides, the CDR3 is TGTGCCAGTAGTCTTCAGGGAGGGAATCAGCCCCAGCATTTT.

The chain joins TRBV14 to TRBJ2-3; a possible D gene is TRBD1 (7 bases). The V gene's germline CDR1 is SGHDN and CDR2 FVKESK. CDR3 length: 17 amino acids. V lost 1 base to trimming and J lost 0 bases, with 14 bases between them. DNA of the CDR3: TGTGCCAGCAGCCAAGGGCGGGACAGTTTTAGCACAGATACGCAGTATTTT. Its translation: CASSQGRDSFSTDTQYF.